This T cell receptor (beta chain) was captured by sequencing in a study of blood T cell repertoires in COVID-19. Measured with immunoSEQ multiplex PCR; TCRdb has only the in-frame clones, and not every one. The data contain some 150,000 clones, about four fifths of them singletons. V lost 5 bases and J 8 bases, leaving 23 bases between the germline ends. The CDR3 loop spans 16 amino acids. Per germline, CDR1 SGHTA and CDR2 FQGNSA. Sequences were obtained from peripheral blood. The V gene is TRBV7-2, the J gene TRBJ2-3; D is undetermined. The sequence came from a woman older than 75 in a cohort sampled during active or convalescent COVID-19. CDR3 region: CASSPKSSPGFGTQYF. The CDR3, as DNA: TGTGCCAGCAGCCCAAAGTCCTCTCCCGGGTTTGGTACGCAGTATTTT.